The 32 T cell receptor beta chains below all came from one sample that was sequenced in a study of blood T cell repertoires in COVID-19 (dated by TCRdb to the early 2020s). Receptors were amplified or captured by the immunoSEQ multiplex PCR assay. What TCRdb holds here is the immuneACCESS table cut down to in-frame rearrangements. Part of the clones is not present; checked against another copy, under half of the missing clones reflect an unresolved V gene, and the others are unexplained. The sample data list about 230,000 clones, and around 90% of these were observed just once. About a tenth of the sample belongs to the ten largest clones. Input material: PBMCs or T cells enriched from blood (not recorded which). These receptors were obtained from a man aged 25 to 45 who had recovered from COVID-19.

This chain connects TRBV28 to TRBJ1-5; weak D call: TRBD1 (6 bases). The CDR3 length is 14 residues. V lost 8 bases to trimming and J lost 6 bases, with 17 bases between them. Germline CDR1 MDHEN, CDR2 SYDVKM. The CDR3 spells CASGSTGLGQPQHF. The CDR3 region has the DNA TGTGCCAGCGGAAGCACAGGGTTAGGTCAGCCCCAGCATTTT.

The chain recombines TRBV30 with TRBJ1-1, with D possibly matching TRBD1 (6 bases). The V end lost 1 base, the J end lost 7 bases, and 13 bases lay between the germline ends. The germline V gene encodes CDR1 GTSNPN and CDR2 SVGIG (reference sequence). There are 13 residues in the CDR3. The CDR3: CAWSAAGVVEAFF. The CDR3 DNA is TGTGCCTGGAGTGCGGCAGGGGTCGTTGAAGCTTTCTTT.

The gene calls are TRBV6-5 and TRBJ1-1, with unresolved D. CDR1 and CDR2 from the germline V gene are MNHEY and SVGAGI. CDR3 length equals 15 residues. V was pared by 0 bases and J by 0 bases, with 8 bases between. CDR3 sequence: CASSYSPGMNTEAFF. The CDR3 bases are TGTGCCAGCAGTTACTCTCCGGGGATGAACACTGAAGCTTTCTTT.

V usage is TRBV7-2 and J usage is TRBJ1-1; D possibly corresponds to TRBD1 (6 bases). The CDR3 contains 12 residues. Looked up from germline, CDR1 is SGHTA and CDR2 is FQGNSA. V lost 4 bases, J lost 11 bases, and 14 bases lay in between. CDR3 nucleotides: TGTGCCAGCAGCTCCCAGACAGGTTGGGCTTTCTTT. Translation gives CASSSQTGWAFF.

The count of this clone is one. The chain has TRBV12-5 and TRBJ2-2; the D is unclear. This CDR3 region has 19 residues. CDR1 is LGHNT and CDR2 is FRNRAP in the germline V gene. V lost 1 base, J lost 0 bases, and 18 bases lay in between. CDR3 amino acids: CASGLAGAPGRSNTGELFF. The CDR3 region has the DNA TGTGCTAGTGGTTTGGCCGGCGCTCCAGGCCGGTCGAACACCGGGGAGCTGTTTTTT.

The genes are TRBV5-1 and TRBJ1-5; TRBD1 might be the D (5 bases). Germline V gives CDR1 SGHRS, CDR2 YFSETQ. The CDR3 is 20 residues long. V was trimmed by 3 bases and J by 0 bases, leaving 25 bases between them. As DNA, the CDR3 is TGCGCCAGCAGCTGGCAGGTTGCTAGGGGCGACGTAAATAGCAATCAGCCCCAGCATTTT. The encoded protein is CASSWQVARGDVNSNQPQHF.

The chain recombines TRBV5-4 with TRBJ1-3; 7 positions match TRBD1. The V gene end was trimmed by 2 bases and the J gene end by 1 base; junction bases not matched to a gene: 9. The CDR3 extends over 17 amino acids. The germline gives CDR1 SGHNT, CDR2 YYREEE (reference sequence). CDR3 DNA sequence: TGTGCCAGCAGCTTCCAACAGGGGATCTTTTCTGGAAACACCATATATTTT. Residues: CASSFQQGIFSGNTIYF.

The chain links TRBV12-3 or TRBV12-4 to TRBJ1-2, with unresolved D. The V end was cut by 3 bases, the J end by 3 bases, with 8 bases between. The CDR3 spans 13 residues. DNA of the CDR3: TGTGCCAGCAGTTTGGGCACAGACTATGGCTACACCTTC. Protein product: CASSLGTDYGYTF.

The chain combines TRBV4-3 with TRBJ2-3, with D possibly being TRBD1 (6 bases). Germline CDR1 LGHNA, CDR2 YSLEER. This CDR3 spans 15 amino acids. V was cut by 2 bases and J by 3 bases, with 12 bases left in between. The CDR3 is CASSQIGGRTDTQYF. The DNA for the CDR3 is TGCGCCAGCAGCCAAATTGGGGGCAGGACAGATACGCAGTATTTT.

CDR3 nucleotides: TGTGCCAGCAGCTTAGATCGGGGGAATGAGCAGTTCTTC. Protein sequence: CASSLDRGNEQFF. The rearrangement links TRBV11-2 to TRBJ2-1, with D tentatively TRBD2 (6 bases). The CDR3 loop spans 13 amino acids. The germline V and J ends were trimmed by 0 bases and 7 bases, with 7 bases remaining between them. Germline V lookup: CDR1 SGHAT, CDR2 FQNNGV.

The V gene is TRBV12-3 or TRBV12-4, the J gene TRBJ2-1; 10 nucleotides match TRBD1. The CDR3 runs 13 residues. Trimming at V came to 2 bases and at J to 12 bases, leaving 4 bases not matched to a gene. The CDR3 sequence: CASSLLDRGGQFF. The CDR3 bases are TGTGCCAGCAGTTTATTGGACAGGGGGGGGCAGTTCTTC.

This clone was counted only a few times. The chain recombines TRBV19 with TRBJ2-7, with a tentative D call TRBD2 (6 bases). Germline CDR1 LNHDA, CDR2 SQIVND (reference sequence). V was clipped by 0 bases and J by 9 bases, with 15 bases between them. The CDR3 sequence is 14 residues long. Here the CDR3 reads CASSIERESRWQYF. Written as DNA, the CDR3 is TGTGCCAGTAGTATAGAACGGGAGAGCCGATGGCAGTACTTC.

For the CDR3, the DNA is TGCAGCGCCTCCGGGACTAGCGGGACTTATGAGCAGTTCTTC. This sequence encodes CSASGTSGTYEQFF. V and J are TRBV29-1 and TRBJ2-1; 13 bases match TRBD2. V was clipped by 7 bases and J by 8 bases; unmatched bases: 8. Per the germline V gene, CDR1 is SQVTM and CDR2 is ANQGSEA. The CDR3 loop spans 14 amino acids.

The chain is built from TRBV19 and TRBJ2-3; 9 nucleotides match TRBD1. The germline gives CDR1 LNHDA, CDR2 SQIVND (reference sequence). Trimming at V came to 5 bases and at J to 0 bases, leaving 12 bases not matched to a gene. This CDR3 is 18 amino acids long. CDR3 sequence: CASSLQAGTGPSTDTQYF. In DNA form, the CDR3 reads TGTGCCAGTAGTCTACAAGCGGGGACAGGGCCTAGCACAGATACGCAGTATTTT.

Only a few counts were recorded for this clone. The chain recombines TRBV5-1 with TRBJ2-1; 9 bases match TRBD1. Trimming took 7 bases from V and 4 from J; bases not matched to a gene: 3. This CDR3 spans 13 amino acids. Per the germline V gene, CDR1 is SGHRS and CDR2 is YFSETQ. The DNA for the CDR3 is TGCGCCAGCGGGGGACAGGGTTACAATGAGCAGTTCTTC. This gives the protein CASGGQGYNEQFF.

V usage is TRBV9 and J usage is TRBJ2-7; D is undetermined. Germline V lookup: CDR1 SGDLS, CDR2 YYNGEE. This CDR3 contains 15 residues. V was pared by 0 bases and J by 2 bases, with 12 bases between. CDR3 DNA: TGTGCCAGCAGCGTAGGCGAGGCTAAGACCTACGAGCAGTACTTC. This codes for CASSVGEAKTYEQYF.

The chain carries TRBV11-2 and TRBJ2-3; D not resolved. The CDR3 loop spans 13 amino acids. Germline CDR1 reads SGHAT; CDR2 reads FQNNGV. Trimming stripped 0 bases from V and 7 bases from J, with 8 bases between. The CDR3 region has the DNA TGTGCCAGCAGCTTAGATGCCCGGTATACGCAGTATTTT. Its translation: CASSLDARYTQYF.

This chain connects TRBV10-2 to TRBJ1-2; D unclear. Trimming pared 0 bases from V and 8 bases from J, leaving 10 bases between. CDR1 is WSHSY and CDR2 is SAAADI in the germline V gene. The CDR3 totals 13 residues. The chain's CDR3 is CASSESTKEGYTF. The CDR3 coding sequence is TGCGCCAGCAGTGAGTCAACCAAAGAGGGCTACACCTTC.

The chain employs TRBV30 and TRBJ1-2, with 7 bases identical to TRBD1. The V and J ends lost 0 bases and 4 bases, in that order; junction bases with no gene match: 8. This CDR3 spans 15 amino acids. Germline-derived CDR1 and CDR2 are GTSNPN and SVGIG (reference sequence). CDR3: CAWSVVRGQLYGYTF. CDR3 sequence (DNA): TGTGCCTGGAGTGTAGTCCGGGGACAGCTCTATGGCTACACCTTC.

The V gene is TRBV6-4, the J gene TRBJ2-5; a weak D match, TRBD2 (6 bases). The V and J ends lost 0 bases and 5 bases respectively, with 25 bases between them. This CDR3 region has 19 residues. Germline V gives CDR1 MRHNA, CDR2 SNTAGT. This CDR3 is CASSDSIWGRRRSGETQYF. The CDR3 DNA follows: TGTGCCAGCAGTGACTCTATCTGGGGGAGGCGGCGATCCGGCGAGACCCAGTACTTC.

CDR3 DNA sequence: TGTGCCAGCAGCCGTTGGGGGGGGGCCGAGGCAGATACGCAGTATTTT. It is translated as CASSRWGGAEADTQYF. J is TRBJ2-3 and V is TRBV4-2; D perhaps matches TRBD2 (7 bases). CDR1 and CDR2 (germline): LGHNA, YNFKEQ. The CDR3 covers 16 residues. Trimming cost V 4 bases and J 4 bases, with 18 bases left between them.

This clone appeared a single time. The chain recombines TRBV10-3 with TRBJ2-3; 9 bases align to TRBD1. This CDR3 contains 17 residues. With 0 bases clipped from V and 2 bases from J, the junction kept 6 bases outside the gene matches. Germline assignment: CDR1 ENHRY and CDR2 SYGVKD. The CDR3 region has the DNA TGTGCCATCAGTGAGTCTCAATGGGACAGGGACACAGATACGCAGTATTTT. It translates to CAISESQWDRDTDTQYF.

The chain recombines TRBV24-1 with TRBJ2-1, with 10 bases matching TRBD1. This CDR3 is built from 15 residues. V lost 2 bases and J lost 6; bases outside the gene matches: 3. CDR1 KGHDR and CDR2 SFDVKD come from the germline V gene. CDR3: CATSDSGTGVNEQFF. The CDR3 bases are TGTGCCACCAGTGATTCCGGGACAGGGGTCAATGAGCAGTTCTTC.

The chain uses TRBV9 and TRBJ1-3, with a possible D match to TRBD1 (5 bases). This CDR3 comprises 15 residues. Germline CDR1 SGDLS, CDR2 YYNGEE. The V end lost 6 bases, the J end lost 0 bases, and 13 bases lay between the germline ends. The CDR3 DNA follows: TGTGCCAGCACTCAGGGTCGTGGCTCTGGAAACACCATATATTTT. Encoded protein: CASTQGRGSGNTIYF.

This clone has just one count. The rearrangement links TRBV7-2 to TRBJ2-2; 11 bases line up with TRBD2. The CDR3 is made up of 19 amino acids. Germline assignment: CDR1 SGHTA and CDR2 FQGNSA. V trimming: 5 bases; J trimming: 2 bases; junction bases outside the gene matches: 13. CDR3 in amino acids: CASSGRTGLAVINTGELFF. CDR3 coding DNA: TGTGCCAGCAGCGGACGAACGGGACTAGCGGTAATTAACACCGGGGAGCTGTTTTTT.

J is TRBJ2-7 and V is TRBV14; no clear D. V dropped 1 base and J dropped 2 bases, with 6 bases sitting between them. The germline V gene encodes CDR1 SGHDN and CDR2 FVKESK. The CDR3 is 13 amino acids. The CDR3 sequence is CASSQGAPYEQYF. CDR3 DNA: TGTGCCAGCAGCCAAGGGGCCCCCTACGAGCAGTACTTC.

This clone was picked up one time. The chain links TRBV29-1 to TRBJ1-1; no clear D. The CDR3 totals 14 residues. The germline V gene encodes CDR1 SQVTM and CDR2 ANQGSEA. Trimming removed 8 bases at V and 0 bases at J, with 16 bases between. CDR3 amino acids: CSSVRGAVNTEAFF. The CDR3 coding sequence is TGCAGCAGCGTTCGAGGTGCGGTGAACACTGAAGCTTTCTTT.

The rearrangement uses TRBV7-3 and TRBJ2-3; D gene uncertain. The CDR3 has 13 residues. The germline V and J ends were trimmed by 4 bases and 2 bases, with 7 bases remaining between them. The germline CDR1 and CDR2 sequences are SGHTA and FQGTGA. CDR3 protein: CASSSGFTDTQYF. The CDR3 nucleotides read TGTGCCAGCAGCTCAGGCTTCACAGATACGCAGTATTTT. The full variable domain, in which reference TRBV7-3 and TRBJ2-3 provide the parts outside the CDR3, is GAGVSQTPSNKVTEKGKYVELRCDPISGHTALYWYRQSLGQGPEFLIYFQGTGAADDSGLPNDRFFAVRPEGSVSTLKIQRTERGDSAVYLCASSSGFTDTQYFGPGTRLTVL.

The rearrangement joins TRBV9 to TRBJ2-5; TRBD1 aligns across 9 bases. Germline CDR1 SGDLS, CDR2 YYNGEE. This CDR3 comprises 15 residues. V dropped 4 bases and J dropped 2; count of bases not matched to a gene: 6. The CDR3 loop reads CASSPGTGRQETQYF. The CDR3 DNA reads as TGTGCCAGCAGCCCCGGGACAGGGCGACAAGAGACCCAGTACTTC. The whole variable domain, remainder taken from reference TRBV9 and TRBJ2-5, is DSGVTQTPKHLITATGQRVTLRCSPRSGDLSVYWYQQSLDQGLQFLIQYYNGEERAKGNILERFSAQQFPDLHSELNLSSLELGDSALYFCASSPGTGRQETQYFGPGTRLLVL.

This clone occurred a few times. The chain couples TRBV28 to TRBJ2-7; 12 bases fit TRBD1. V shed 8 bases and J 4 bases; nucleotides not matched to a gene: 18. Per the germline V gene, CDR1 is MDHEN and CDR2 is SYDVKM. The CDR3 has 18 residues. The CDR3 is CASWDSGQGARNEYEQYF. Written as DNA, the CDR3 is TGTGCCAGCTGGGACTCGGGACAGGGGGCACGCAACGAATACGAGCAGTACTTC.

V is TRBV4-1 and J is TRBJ2-2; TRBD1 might be the D (6 bases). V shed 6 bases and J shed 2 bases, with 13 bases lying between them. There are 15 residues in the CDR3. Germline values: CDR1 MGHRA, CDR2 YSYEKL. DNA of the CDR3: TGCGCCAGCAGACAGGGACCAACAAACACCGGGGAGCTGTTTTTT. Its protein product is CASRQGPTNTGELFF.

The chain couples TRBV19 to TRBJ1-2; a weak D match, TRBD1 (5 bases). Germline lookup yields CDR1 LNHDA and CDR2 SQIVND (reference sequence). V shed 5 bases and J shed 0 bases, with 16 bases lying between them. The CDR3 totals 16 residues. DNA of the CDR3: TGTGCCAGTAGTTCCTCTTGGACATTCTCTAACTATGGCTACACCTTC. Its protein product is CASSSSWTFSNYGYTF.